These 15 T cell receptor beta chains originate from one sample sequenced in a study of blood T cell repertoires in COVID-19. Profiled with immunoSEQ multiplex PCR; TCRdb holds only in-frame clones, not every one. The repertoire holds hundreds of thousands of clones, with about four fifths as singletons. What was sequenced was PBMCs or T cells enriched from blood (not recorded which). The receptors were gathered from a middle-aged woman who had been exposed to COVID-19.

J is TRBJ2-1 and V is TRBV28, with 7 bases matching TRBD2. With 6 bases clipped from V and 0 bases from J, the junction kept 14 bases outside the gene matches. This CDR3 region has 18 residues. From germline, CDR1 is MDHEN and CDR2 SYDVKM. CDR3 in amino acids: CASSPGGLGTSSYNEQFF. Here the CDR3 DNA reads TGTGCCAGCAGCCCGGGGGGACTCGGCACCAGCTCCTACAATGAGCAGTTCTTC.

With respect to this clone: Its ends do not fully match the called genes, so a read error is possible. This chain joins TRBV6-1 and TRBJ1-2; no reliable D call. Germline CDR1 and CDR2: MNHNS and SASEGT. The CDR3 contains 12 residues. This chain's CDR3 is CASSESLYSYTF. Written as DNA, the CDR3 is TGTGCCAGCAGTGAGAGCCTCTATAGCTACACCTTC.

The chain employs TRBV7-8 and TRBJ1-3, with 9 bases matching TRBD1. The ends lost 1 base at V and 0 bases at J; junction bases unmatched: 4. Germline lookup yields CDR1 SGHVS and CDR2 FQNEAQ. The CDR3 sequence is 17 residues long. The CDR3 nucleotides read TGTGCCAGCAGCTTAGGTGGGACAGGGTTCTCTGGAAACACCATATATTTT. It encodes CASSLGGTGFSGNTIYF. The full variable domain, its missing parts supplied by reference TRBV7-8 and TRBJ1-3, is GAGVSQSPRYKVAKRGQDVALRCDPISGHVSLFWYQQALGQGPEFLTYFQNEAQLDKSGLPSDRFFAERPEGSVSTLKIQRTQQEDSAVYLCASSLGGTGFSGNTIYFGEGSWLTVV.

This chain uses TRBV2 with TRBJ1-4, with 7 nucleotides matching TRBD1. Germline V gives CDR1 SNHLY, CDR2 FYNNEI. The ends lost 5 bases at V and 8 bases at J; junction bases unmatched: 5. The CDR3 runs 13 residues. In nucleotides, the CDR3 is TGTGCCAGCAGTCTCCGGACAGGCGAAAAACTGTTTTTT. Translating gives CASSLRTGEKLFF.

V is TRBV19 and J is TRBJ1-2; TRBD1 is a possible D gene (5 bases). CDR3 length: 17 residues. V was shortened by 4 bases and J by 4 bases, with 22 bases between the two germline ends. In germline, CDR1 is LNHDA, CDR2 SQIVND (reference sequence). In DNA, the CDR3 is TGTGCCAGTAGTAGACACCCTTCTACCTCCGGGGGCTATGGCTACACCTTC. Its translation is CASSRHPSTSGGYGYTF.

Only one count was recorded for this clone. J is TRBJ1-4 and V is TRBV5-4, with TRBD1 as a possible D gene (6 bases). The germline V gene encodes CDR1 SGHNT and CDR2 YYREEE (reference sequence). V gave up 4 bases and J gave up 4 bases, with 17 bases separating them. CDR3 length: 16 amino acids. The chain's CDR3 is CASSLQTGTNNEKLFF. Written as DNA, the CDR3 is TGTGCCAGCAGCCTACAGACCGGGACAAATAATGAAAAACTGTTTTTT.

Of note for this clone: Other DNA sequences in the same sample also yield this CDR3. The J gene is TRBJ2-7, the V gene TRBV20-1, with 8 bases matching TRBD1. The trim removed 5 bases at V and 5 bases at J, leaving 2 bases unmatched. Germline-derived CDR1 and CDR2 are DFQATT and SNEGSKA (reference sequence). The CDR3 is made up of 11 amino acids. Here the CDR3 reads CSALQGDEQYF. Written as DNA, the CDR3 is TGCAGTGCTTTACAGGGGGACGAGCAGTACTTC.

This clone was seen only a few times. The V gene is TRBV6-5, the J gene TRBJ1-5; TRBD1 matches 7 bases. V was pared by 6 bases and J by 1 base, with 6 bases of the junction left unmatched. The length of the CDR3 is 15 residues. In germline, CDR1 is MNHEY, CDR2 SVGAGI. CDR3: CASRTRQGSNQPQHF. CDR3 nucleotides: TGTGCCAGCAGAACTAGACAGGGAAGCAATCAGCCCCAGCATTTT.

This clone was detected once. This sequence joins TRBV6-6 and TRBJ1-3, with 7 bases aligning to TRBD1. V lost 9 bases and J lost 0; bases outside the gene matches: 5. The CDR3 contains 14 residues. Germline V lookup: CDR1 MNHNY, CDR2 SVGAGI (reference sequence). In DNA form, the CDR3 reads TGTGCCAGTCAGGGGGGAGTCTCTGGAAACACCATATATTTT. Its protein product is CASQGGVSGNTIYF.

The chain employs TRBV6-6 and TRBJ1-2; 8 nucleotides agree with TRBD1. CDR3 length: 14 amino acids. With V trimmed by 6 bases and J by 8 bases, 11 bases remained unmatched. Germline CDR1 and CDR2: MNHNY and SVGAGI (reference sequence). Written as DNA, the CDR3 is TGTGCCAGCAGCCAGAGGACAGGGTCTCGCGGCTACACCTTC. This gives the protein CASSQRTGSRGYTF.

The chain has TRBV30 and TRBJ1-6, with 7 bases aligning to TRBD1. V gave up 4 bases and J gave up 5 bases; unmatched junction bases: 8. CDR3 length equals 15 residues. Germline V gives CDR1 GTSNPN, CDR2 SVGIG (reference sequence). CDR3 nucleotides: TGTGCCTGGATCGCCAGGGGGACCCATAATTCACCCCTCCACTTT. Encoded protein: CAWIARGTHNSPLHF.

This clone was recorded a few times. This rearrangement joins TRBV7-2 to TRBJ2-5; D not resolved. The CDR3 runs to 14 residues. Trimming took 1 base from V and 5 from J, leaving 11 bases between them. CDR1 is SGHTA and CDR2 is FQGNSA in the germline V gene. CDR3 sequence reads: CASSLGRQVETQYF. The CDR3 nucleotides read TGTGCCAGCAGCTTAGGTCGCCAGGTTGAGACCCAGTACTTC.

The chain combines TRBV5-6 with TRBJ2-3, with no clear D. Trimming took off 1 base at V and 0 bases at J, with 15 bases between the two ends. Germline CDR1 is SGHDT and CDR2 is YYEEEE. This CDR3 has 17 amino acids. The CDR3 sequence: CASSLLSNFPSTDTQYF. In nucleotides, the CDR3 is TGTGCCAGCAGCTTGTTGTCTAACTTCCCTAGCACAGATACGCAGTATTTT.

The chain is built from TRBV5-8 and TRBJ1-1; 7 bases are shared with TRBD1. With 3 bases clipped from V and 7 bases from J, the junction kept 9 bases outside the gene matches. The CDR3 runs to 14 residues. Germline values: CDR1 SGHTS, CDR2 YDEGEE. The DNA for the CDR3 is TGTGCCAGCAGCTGGGGACAGCCGCTCATTGAAGCTTTCTTT. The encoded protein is CASSWGQPLIEAFF.

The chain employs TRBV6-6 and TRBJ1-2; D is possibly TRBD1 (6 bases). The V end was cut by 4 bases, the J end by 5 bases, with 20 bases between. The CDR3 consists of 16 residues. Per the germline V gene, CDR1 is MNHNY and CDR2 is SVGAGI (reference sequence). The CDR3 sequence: CASSSRSLQGRYGYTF. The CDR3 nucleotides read TGTGCCAGCAGTTCCCGTAGCTTACAGGGAAGGTATGGCTACACCTTC.